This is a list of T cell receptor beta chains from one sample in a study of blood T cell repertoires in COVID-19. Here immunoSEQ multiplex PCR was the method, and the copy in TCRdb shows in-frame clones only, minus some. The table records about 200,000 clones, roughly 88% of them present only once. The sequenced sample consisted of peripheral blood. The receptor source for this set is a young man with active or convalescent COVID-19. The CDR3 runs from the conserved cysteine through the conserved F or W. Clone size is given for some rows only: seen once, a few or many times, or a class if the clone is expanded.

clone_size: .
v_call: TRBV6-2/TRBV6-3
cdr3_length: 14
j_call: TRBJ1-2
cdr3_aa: CASSYSFGLIGYTF

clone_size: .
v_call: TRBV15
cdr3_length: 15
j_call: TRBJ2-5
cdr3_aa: CATSRGWRELKTQYF

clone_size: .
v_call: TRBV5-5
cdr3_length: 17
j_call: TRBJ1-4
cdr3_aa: CASSPTTGGATNEKLFF

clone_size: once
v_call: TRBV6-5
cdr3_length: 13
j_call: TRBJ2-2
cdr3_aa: CASALRNTGELFF

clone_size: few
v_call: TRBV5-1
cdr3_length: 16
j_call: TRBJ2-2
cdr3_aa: CASSSGLAGTGGELFF

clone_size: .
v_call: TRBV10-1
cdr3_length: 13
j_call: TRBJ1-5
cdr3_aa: CASSESPGQPQHF

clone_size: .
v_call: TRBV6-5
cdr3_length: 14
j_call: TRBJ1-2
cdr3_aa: CASTIAPGTYGYTF

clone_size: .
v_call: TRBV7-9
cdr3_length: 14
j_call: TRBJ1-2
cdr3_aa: CASSSSGGSDGYTF

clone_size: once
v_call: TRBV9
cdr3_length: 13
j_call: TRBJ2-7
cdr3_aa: CASNGVAGDEQYF

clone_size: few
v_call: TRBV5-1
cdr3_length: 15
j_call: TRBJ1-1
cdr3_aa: CASSLATGWNTEAFF

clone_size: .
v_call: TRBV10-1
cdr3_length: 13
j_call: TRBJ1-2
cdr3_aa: CASSAGTGYGYTF

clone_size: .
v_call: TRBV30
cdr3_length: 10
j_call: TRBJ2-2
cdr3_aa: CAWDSGQLFF

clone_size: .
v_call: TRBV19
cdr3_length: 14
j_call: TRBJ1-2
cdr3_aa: CASSSRPGVFDYTF

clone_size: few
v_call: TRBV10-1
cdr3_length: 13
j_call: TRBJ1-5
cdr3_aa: CASSANSNQPQHF

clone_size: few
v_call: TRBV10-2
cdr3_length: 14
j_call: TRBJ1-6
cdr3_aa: CASSESGTNSPLHF

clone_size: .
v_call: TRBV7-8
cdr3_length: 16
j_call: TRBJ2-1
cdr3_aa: CASSLGSAATYNEQFF

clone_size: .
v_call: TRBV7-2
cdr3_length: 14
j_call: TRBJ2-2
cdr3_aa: CASSLFQNTGELFF

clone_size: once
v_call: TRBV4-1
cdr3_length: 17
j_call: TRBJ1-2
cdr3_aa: CASSQDLPPSGGRRYTF

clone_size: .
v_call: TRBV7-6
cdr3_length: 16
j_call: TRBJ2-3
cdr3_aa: CASSLETTSPPDTQYF

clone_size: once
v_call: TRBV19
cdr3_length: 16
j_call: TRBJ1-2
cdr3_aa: CASSIEGASSNYGYTF

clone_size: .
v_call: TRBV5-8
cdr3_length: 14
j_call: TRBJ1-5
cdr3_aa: CASSPRTAYQPQHF

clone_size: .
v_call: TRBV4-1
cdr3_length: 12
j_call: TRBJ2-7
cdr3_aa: CASSQDSVEQYF

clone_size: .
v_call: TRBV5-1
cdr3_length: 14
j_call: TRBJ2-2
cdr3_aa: CASSSATGAGELFF

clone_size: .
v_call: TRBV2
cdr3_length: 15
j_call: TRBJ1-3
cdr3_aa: CASSEERVTGNTIYF

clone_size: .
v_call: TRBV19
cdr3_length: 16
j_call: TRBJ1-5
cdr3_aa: CASSIDWTEPDQPQHF

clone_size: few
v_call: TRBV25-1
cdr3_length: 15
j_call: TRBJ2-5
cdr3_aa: CASSDTPTGKETQYF

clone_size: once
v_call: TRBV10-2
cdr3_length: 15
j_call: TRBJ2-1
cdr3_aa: CASSGAGVSYNEQFF

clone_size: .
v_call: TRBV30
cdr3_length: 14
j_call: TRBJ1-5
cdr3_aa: CAWSGGRSGQPQHF

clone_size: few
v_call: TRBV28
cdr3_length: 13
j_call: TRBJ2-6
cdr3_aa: CASELPGANVLTF

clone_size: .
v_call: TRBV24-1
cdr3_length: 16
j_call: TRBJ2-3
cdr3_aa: CATSDRQGAEEDTQYF

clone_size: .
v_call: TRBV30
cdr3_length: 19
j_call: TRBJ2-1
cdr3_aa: CAWSVRSSGTPRKYNEQFF

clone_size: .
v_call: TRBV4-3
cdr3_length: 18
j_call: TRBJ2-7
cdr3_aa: CASSQELGLAGGPYEQYF

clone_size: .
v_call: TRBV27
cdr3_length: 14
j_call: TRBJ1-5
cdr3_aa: CASRGGGSNQPQHF

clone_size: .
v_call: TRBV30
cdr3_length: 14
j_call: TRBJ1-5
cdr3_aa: CAWGTGGYGQPQHF

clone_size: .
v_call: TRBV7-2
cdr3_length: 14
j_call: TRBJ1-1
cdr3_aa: CASSLVGENTEAFF

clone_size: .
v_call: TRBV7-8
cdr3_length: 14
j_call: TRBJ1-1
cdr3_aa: CASSLEGANTEAFF

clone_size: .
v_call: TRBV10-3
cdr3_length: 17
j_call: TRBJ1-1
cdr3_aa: CAIHPTALTGINTEAFF

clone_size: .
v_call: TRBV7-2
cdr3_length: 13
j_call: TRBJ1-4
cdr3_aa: CASSLGTVGVLFF

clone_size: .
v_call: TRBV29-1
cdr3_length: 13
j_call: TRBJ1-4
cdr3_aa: CSVEDGRDEKLFF

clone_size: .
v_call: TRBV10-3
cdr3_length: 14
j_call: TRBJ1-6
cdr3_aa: CAISGDRGLSPLHF

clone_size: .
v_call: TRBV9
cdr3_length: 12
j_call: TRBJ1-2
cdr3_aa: CASSTQDSPNTF

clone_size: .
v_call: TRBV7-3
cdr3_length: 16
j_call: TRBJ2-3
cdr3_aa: CASSLGQGTRADTQYF

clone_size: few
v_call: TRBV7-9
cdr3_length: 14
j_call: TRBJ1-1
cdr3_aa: CASSLSGGETEAFF

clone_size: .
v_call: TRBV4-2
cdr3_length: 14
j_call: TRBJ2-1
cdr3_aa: CASSQEVEREAGFF

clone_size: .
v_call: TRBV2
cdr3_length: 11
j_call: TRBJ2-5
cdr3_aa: CASSEEETQYF

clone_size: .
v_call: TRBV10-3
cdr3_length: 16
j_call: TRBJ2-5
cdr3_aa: CAISETLAGLQETQYF

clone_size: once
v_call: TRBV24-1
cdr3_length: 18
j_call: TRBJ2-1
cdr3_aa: CATSDSTGNLGSYNEQFF

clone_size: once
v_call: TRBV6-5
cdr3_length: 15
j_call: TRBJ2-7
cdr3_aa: CASRPDGTGFSEQYF

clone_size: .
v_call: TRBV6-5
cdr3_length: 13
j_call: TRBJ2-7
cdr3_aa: CASSYRRGYEQYF